This TCR beta chain was sequenced during a study of technical replicates of blood from several donors. Data came from immunoSEQ multiplex PCR; TCRdb stores just in-frame clones and leaves some out. The repertoire holds tens of thousands of clones, 90% to 95% seen once, with about 3.9% in the top ten. The CDR3 has 14 amino acids. Trimming shortened V by 8 bases and J by 4 bases, and 16 bases separated the two germline ends. Germline V lookup: CDR1 SGHRS, CDR2 YFSETQ. The receptor's source is a human donor in good health. Some clones in this sample may be carry-over from other donors' samples. The sample taken for sequencing was PBMCs. The chain combines TRBV5-1 with TRBJ2-1; D is ambiguous. The CDR3 DNA reads as TGCGCCAGTGCAAGAGACCCGACTTACAATGAGCAGTTCTTC. Translation gives CASARDPTYNEQFF.